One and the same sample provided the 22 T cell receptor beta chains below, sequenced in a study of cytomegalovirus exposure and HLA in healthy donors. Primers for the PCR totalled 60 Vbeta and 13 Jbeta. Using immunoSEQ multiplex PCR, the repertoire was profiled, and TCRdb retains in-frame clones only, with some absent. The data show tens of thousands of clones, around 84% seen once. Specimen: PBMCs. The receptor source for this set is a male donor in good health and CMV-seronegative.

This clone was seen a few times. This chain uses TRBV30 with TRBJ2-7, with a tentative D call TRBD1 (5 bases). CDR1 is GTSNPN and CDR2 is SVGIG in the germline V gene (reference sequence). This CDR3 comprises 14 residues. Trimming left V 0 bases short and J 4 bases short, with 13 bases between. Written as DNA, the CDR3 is TGTGCCTGGAGTGTAATTAAGTACAGGTACGAGCAGTACTTC. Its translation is CAWSVIKYRYEQYF.

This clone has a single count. The CDR3: CASGLMNTEAFF. In DNA form, the CDR3 reads TGTGCCAGCGGCCTCATGAACACTGAAGCTTTCTTT. The rearrangement links TRBV5-8 to TRBJ1-1, with no clear D. This CDR3 is 12 amino acids long. Germline CDR1 is SGHTS and CDR2 is YDEGEE. The V end lost 7 bases, the J end lost 0 bases, and 7 bases lay between the germline ends.

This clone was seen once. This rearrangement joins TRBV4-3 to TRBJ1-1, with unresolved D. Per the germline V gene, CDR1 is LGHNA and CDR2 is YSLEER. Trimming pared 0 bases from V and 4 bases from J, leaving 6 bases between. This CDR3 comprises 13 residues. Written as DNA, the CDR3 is TGCGCCAGCAGCCAAGATTTTAGCACTGAAGCTTTCTTT. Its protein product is CASSQDFSTEAFF.

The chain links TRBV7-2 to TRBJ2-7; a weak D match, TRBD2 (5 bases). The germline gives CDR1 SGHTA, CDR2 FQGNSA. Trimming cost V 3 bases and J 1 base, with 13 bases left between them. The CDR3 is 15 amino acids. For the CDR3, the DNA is TGTGCCAGCAGCTTGGACTCTCTGGGGTCCTACGAGCAGTACTTC. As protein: CASSLDSLGSYEQYF. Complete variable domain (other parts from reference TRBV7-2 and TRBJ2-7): GAGVSQSPSNKVTEKGKDVELRCDPISGHTALYWYRQSLGQGLEFLIYFQGNSAPDKSGLPSDRFSAERTGGSVSTLTIQRTQQEDSAVYLCASSLDSLGSYEQYFGPGTRLTVT.

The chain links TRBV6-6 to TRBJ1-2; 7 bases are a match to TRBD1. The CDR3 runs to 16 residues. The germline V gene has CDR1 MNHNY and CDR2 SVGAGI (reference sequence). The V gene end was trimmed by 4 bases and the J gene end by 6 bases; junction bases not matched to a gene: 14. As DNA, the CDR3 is TGTGCCAGCAGTTCAACAGGGGAAACCGGCCTGGATGGCTACACCTTC. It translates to CASSSTGETGLDGYTF.

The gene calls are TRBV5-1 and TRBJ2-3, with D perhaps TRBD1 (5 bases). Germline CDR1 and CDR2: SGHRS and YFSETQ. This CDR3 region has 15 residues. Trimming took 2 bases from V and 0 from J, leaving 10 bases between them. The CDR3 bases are TGCGCCAGCAGCTTACAGGCCCATAGCACAGATACGCAGTATTTT. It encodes CASSLQAHSTDTQYF.

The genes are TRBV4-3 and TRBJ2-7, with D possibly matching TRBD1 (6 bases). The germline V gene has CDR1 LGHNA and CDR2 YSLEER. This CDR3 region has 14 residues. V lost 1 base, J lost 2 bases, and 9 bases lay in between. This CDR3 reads CASSQAGVAYEQYF. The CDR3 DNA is TGCGCCAGCAGCCAAGCAGGGGTCGCCTACGAGCAGTACTTC.

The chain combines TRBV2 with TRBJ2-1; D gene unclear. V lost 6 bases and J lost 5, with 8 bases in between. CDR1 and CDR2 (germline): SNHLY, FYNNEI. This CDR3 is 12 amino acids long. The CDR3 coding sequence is TGTGCCAGCAGGGCCTTTGACAATGAGCAGTTCTTC. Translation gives CASRAFDNEQFF.

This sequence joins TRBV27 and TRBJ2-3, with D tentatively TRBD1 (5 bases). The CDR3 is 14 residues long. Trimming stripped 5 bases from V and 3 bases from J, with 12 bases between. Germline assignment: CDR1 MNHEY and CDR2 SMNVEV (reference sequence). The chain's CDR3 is CASSIQVGTDTQYF. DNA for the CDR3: TGTGCCAGCAGTATACAGGTTGGGACAGATACGCAGTATTTT.

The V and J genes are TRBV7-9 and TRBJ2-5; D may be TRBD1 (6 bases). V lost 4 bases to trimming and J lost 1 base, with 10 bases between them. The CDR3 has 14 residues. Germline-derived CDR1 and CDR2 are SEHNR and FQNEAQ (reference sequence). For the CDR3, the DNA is TGTGCCAGCAGCTACTGGGACACCCAAGAGACCCAGTACTTC. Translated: CASSYWDTQETQYF.

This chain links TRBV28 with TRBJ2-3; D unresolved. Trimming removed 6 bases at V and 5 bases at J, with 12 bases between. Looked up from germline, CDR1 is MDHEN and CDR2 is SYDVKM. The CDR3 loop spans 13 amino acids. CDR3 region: CASSRQAKDTQYF. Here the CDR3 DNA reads TGTGCCAGCAGCCGACAAGCTAAAGATACGCAGTATTTT.

The CDR3 sequence is CASTTGGGGGQPQHF. The CDR3 DNA reads TGTGCCAGCACGACAGGAGGGGGGGGCGGTCAGCCCCAGCATTTT. This chain connects TRBV6-1 to TRBJ1-5, with D possibly TRBD1 on 6 matching bases. Germline assignment: CDR1 MNHNS and CDR2 SASEGT. This CDR3 has 15 amino acids. V was shortened by 7 bases and J by 6 bases, with 19 bases between the two germline ends.

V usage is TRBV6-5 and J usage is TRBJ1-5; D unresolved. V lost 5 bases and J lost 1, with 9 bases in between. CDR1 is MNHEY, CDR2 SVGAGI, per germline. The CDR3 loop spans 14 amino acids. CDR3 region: CASSPYVSNQPQHF. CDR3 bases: TGTGCCAGCAGTCCCTATGTCAGCAATCAGCCCCAGCATTTT.

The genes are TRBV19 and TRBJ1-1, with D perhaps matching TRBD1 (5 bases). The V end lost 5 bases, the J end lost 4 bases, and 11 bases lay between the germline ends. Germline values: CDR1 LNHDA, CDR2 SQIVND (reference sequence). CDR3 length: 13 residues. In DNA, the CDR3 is TGTGCCAGTAGTCAAGTGGGGGGCACTGAAGCTTTCTTT. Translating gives CASSQVGGTEAFF.

The DNA of the CDR3 is TGTGCCAGCAGCCTGGACAGGGGGCTGACAGATACGCAGTATTTT. This translates into CASSLDRGLTDTQYF. The rearrangement joins TRBV7-2 to TRBJ2-3, with 11 bases fitting TRBD1. The CDR3 loop spans 15 amino acids. After removal of 5 bases from V and 3 bases from J, the junction contained 4 bases not matched to a gene. CDR1 and CDR2 from the germline V gene are SGHTA and FQGNSA. Combining the CDR3 with reference TRBV7-2 and TRBJ2-3 gives the whole variable domain GAGVSQSPSNKVTEKGKDVELRCDPISGHTALYWYRQSLGQGLEFLIYFQGNSAPDKSGLPSDRFSAERTGGSVSTLTIQRTQQEDSAVYLCASSLDRGLTDTQYFGPGTRLTVL.

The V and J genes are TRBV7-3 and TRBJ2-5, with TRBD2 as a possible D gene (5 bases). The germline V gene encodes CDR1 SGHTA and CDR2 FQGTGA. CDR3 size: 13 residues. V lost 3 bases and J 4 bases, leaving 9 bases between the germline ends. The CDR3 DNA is TGTGCCAGCAGCTTGGCGGGTTCAGAGACCCAGTACTTC. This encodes CASSLAGSETQYF.

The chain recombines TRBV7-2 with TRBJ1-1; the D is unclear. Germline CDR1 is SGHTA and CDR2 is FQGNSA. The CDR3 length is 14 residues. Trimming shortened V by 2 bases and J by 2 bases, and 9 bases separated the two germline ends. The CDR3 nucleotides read TGTGCCAGCAGCTTATCCGGGAAAAACACTGAAGCTTTCTTT. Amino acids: CASSLSGKNTEAFF. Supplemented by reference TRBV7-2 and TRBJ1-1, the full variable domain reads GAGVSQSPSNKVTEKGKDVELRCDPISGHTALYWYRQSLGQGLEFLIYFQGNSAPDKSGLPSDRFSAERTGGSVSTLTIQRTQQEDSAVYLCASSLSGKNTEAFFGQGTRLTVV.

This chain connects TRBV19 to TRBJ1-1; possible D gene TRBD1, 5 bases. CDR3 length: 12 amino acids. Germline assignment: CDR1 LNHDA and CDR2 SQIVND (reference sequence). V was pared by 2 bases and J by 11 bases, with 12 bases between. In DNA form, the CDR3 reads TGTGCCAGTAGTATAAACGCAGGGTGGGCTTTCTTT. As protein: CASSINAGWAFF.

CDR3 in DNA: TGTGCCAGCAGCTCGCAGGGTTCGCCTTGTGGCTACACCTTC. Translation: CASSSQGSPCGYTF. V and J are TRBV5-4 and TRBJ1-2, with a weak D call TRBD1 (5 bases). V lost 3 bases to trimming and J lost 7 bases, with 16 bases between them. The CDR3 runs 14 residues. Germline CDR1 reads SGHNT; CDR2 reads YYREEE (reference sequence).

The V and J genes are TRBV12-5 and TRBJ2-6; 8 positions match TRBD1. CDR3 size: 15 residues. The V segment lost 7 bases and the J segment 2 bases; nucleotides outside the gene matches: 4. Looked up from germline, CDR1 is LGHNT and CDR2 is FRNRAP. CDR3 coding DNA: TGTGCTAGTGCGGCAGGGGGCACTGGGGCCAACGTCCTGACTTTC. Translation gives CASAAGGTGANVLTF.

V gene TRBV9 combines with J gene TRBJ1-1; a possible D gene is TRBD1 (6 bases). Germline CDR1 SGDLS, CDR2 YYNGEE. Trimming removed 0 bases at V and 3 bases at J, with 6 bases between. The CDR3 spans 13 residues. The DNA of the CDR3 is TGTGCCAGCAGCGTAGCAGGGGACACTGAAGCTTTCTTT. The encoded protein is CASSVAGDTEAFF.

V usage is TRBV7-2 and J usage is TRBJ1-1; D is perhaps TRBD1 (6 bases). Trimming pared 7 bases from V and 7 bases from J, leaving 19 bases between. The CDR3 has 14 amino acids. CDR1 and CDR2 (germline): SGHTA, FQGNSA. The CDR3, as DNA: TGTGCCAGCAACCTAGGGTTGGGAGGGGGTGAAGCTTTCTTT. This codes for CASNLGLGGGEAFF. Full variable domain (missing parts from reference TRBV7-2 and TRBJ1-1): GAGVSQSPSNKVTEKGKDVELRCDPISGHTALYWYRQSLGQGLEFLIYFQGNSAPDKSGLPSDRFSAERTGGSVSTLTIQRTQQEDSAVYLCASNLGLGGGEAFFGQGTRLTVV.